The sequence of this T cell receptor beta chain was determined in a study of regulatory T cells in long-lasting Graves disease (dated by TCRdb to about 2021). About the full investigation: Antithyroid drugs had been taken for less than 3 months by newly diagnosed Graves' disease patients. Persistent Graves' disease patients were compared with newly diagnosed Graves' disease patients by peripheral blood TCR sequencing and RNA sequencing. The study was conducted in China and was registered as a clinical trial. TCR sequencing covered approximately 13 persistent and approximately 20 newly diagnosed Graves' disease patients, around 33 samples in total. Broader findings and caveats from the paper: Preferential use of TRBV28, TRBJ1-2 and TRBJ2-5 was observed in persistent disease, whereas TRBV20-1 and TRBJ2-1 were favored in newly diagnosed disease. Because the primary lesion, thyroid tissue, could not be accessed, the study looked at peripheral blood alone. Lower TCR Shannon entropy and fewer highly expanded clones were observed in persistent Graves' disease patients than in newly diagnosed patients, which suggested clonal expansion. Patients with persistent disease shared more public clonotypes (around 2,700) than newly diagnosed patients did (more than 900). Only the TCR beta chain was sequenced and analyzed. The authors acknowledged the small sample size as a limitation that may reduce accuracy.

The CDR1 and CDR2 encoded by the germline V gene are MDHEN and SYDVKM. Counted from cysteine to phenylalanine, this CDR3 has 14 amino acids. The CDR3 DNA has 42 bases and is translated from base 1. V is cut by 7 bases and J by 7 bases, and the space between the germline ends is 17 bases. The time point label on this specimen signifies: newly diagnosed GD, antithyroid drugs for less than 3 months. For both TCR sequencing and RNA sequencing, RNA was extracted from PBMCs in TRIzol. Graves' disease was diagnosed according to American Thyroid Association guidelines. Patients were recruited from an endocrinology department in Xi'an, China. Each patient gave roughly 10 milliliters of peripheral blood, collected in an EDTA anticoagulant tube. PBMCs were isolated by Ficoll Paque Plus density gradient separation without further T cell sorting. An Agilent 2100 Bioanalyzer and agarose gel were used to check RNA quality, and a NanoDrop 2000 was used to measure RNA concentration.

As concerns this clonotype: Its binding antigen is unknown. Base-call qualities are not available, and no considerably larger clone is one nucleotide away.

Library preparation was by multiplex PCR. The instrument given in TCRdb is Illumina HiSeq 4000. To build TCR beta libraries, CDR3 regions were amplified by Arm-PCR using iRepertoire HTBI primers. Before sequencing, the PCR products underwent gel purification. In the source study's methods: Across samples, around 62 TRBV and 14 TRBJ segments were identified and used for gene usage analysis of CDR3 amino acid clonotypes. COPE and FqMerger were used to merge filtered high-quality paired reads into contigs. BLAST was used to align contigs to IMGT TRBV, TRBD and TRBJ reference genes, and CDR3 was defined according to IMGT. Any clonotype with a frequency above 0.1% was classified as a highly expanded clone. Shannon entropy was used to measure repertoire diversity, and the Gini coefficient was used to measure V-J evenness. A clonotype found in more than one individual was treated as public. The public sequencing data were trimmed at Q25 with fastp and processed into clonotypes with MiXCR by TCRdb, which kept only in-frame beta chains. Merged by CDR3 protein, the rows form single entries marked with the most common genes and DNA. These V and J calls rely on TCRdb rather than the paper's analysis. The sample includes approximately 480,000 distinct CDR3 sequences, with around 15% observed a single time. Together, the top ten hold 12% of the sample.

The sample was also reused in another study, on T cells in Graves' hyperthyroidism and ophthalmopathy. Looking at the second paper: Stable Graves' hyperthyroidism was defined as the absence of progression to ophthalmopathy over 18 months of follow-up. Hyperthyroidism patients were newly diagnosed, with disease duration under 2 months, and aged 18 to 65 years. Any patient with an uncontrolled infection, another autoimmune disease, pregnancy or lactation was excluded. Diagnoses were based on clinical symptoms, serum thyroxine and TRAb, thyroid ultrasound and orbital computed tomography. The first round of RT-PCR for the TCR CDR3 was performed with the HTBI primer set and the Qiagen OneStep RT-PCR kit. Most expanded thyroid clonotypes (frequency above 0.001) were also found in blood, which suggests that blood repertoires may mirror thyroid immune responses. A model built on a 13 V-J signature distinguished ophthalmopathy from stable hyperthyroidism, reaching 87.88% sensitivity and about 81% specificity in cross-validation and 80%/75% in testing. In validation, the model predicted progression to ophthalmopathy a median of roughly 6.5 months before onset, with approximately 68% sensitivity and roughly 79% specificity. To identify distinguishing TCR V-J signatures, a discovery cohort of about 100 patients was used, comprising 40 to 45 with Graves' ophthalmopathy and some 60 with stable Graves' hyperthyroidism. An independent validation cohort of 18 to 20 hyperthyroidism patients and 17 patients who later progressed to ophthalmopathy tested prospective prediction of ophthalmopathy. The 100 discovery patients were divided at random into training and test sets in a 7:3 ratio. Thyroid tissue and blood T-cell repertoires from six Graves' hyperthyroidism patients were also compared in the study. Following sampling, methimazole starting at 30 mg daily was given to hyperthyroidism patients, and high-dose intravenous methylprednisolone was given to ophthalmopathy patients. Libraries were constructed in a second round of multiplex PCR, after which size selection and purification were carried out. The libraries were sequenced on an Illumina HiSeq2000 using paired-end 100 bp reads. SOAPnuke was used to process the raw data, throwing out any read that contained adapters or uncalled bases, had a mean Phred below 15, or lacked an exact constant-primer or identifier match. COPE v1.2.5 was used to merge high-quality paired reads, and clonotypes were defined as unique nucleotide sequences. Clonotypes were aligned to IMGT TRBV, TRBD and TRBJ reference segments using MiTCR v1.1. Only V-J combinations with frequency above 0.0001, covering about 99% of repertoires, were analysed. The TCS score was defined as the ratio of F50 (clonal expansion) to E x V (chaos), calculated using BLOSUM62-based TCRdist between CDR3 peptides within each V-J. Welch's t-statistics and random forest reduced some 510 V-J features to 10 to 15, which were used in a naive Bayes classifier (R e1071). No statistical method was used to set the sample size in advance, and investigators knew the group allocation. The paper describes TCR Vbeta CDR3 sequencing of some 130 peripheral blood samples, made up of about 41 ophthalmopathy patients, approximately 76 hyperthyroidism patients and about 17 progressor patients.

This specimen was peripheral blood mononuclear cells (PBMCs), taken at new diagnosis, from a patient treated with antithyroid drugs. The receptor comes from a man aged 35 to 55 with Graves disease. Donor details come from another sample of the same person, matched by shared clones. The rearrangement combines TRBV28 with TRBJ2-4; the D gene is possibly TRBD2, with 6 bases matching. Here the CDR3 is given as CASNFAGLGNIQYF. The nucleotides read TGTGCCAGCAATTTTGCGGGGTTGGGGAACATTCAGTACTTC.